The 6 T cell receptor beta chains below all came from one sample that was sequenced in a study of OX40 agonist ivuxolimab in advanced cancers. Sequenced by immunoSEQ multiplex PCR; TCRdb stores in-frame clones only, minus some. The data hold tens of thousands of clones, with around 82% observed a single time. The sequences come from CD4+ or CD8+ T cells sorted from blood, collected in a trial of the OX40 agonist ivuxolimab. These receptor sequences come from an adult with an advanced solid tumor such as melanoma, head and neck, liver or kidney cancer.

As to this clone: Germline is not matched at one junction end, which may reflect a read error. This chain uses TRBV27 with TRBJ2-2; maybe TRBD1 (6 bases). The CDR3 has 14 residues. Germline V gives CDR1 MNHEY, CDR2 SMNVEV (reference sequence). The DNA of the CDR3 is TGTGCCAGCAGCCCCGGGACAAGGGCCGGGAAGCTGTTTTTT. It yields the protein CASSPGTRAGKLFF.

The V call is TRBV28, the J call TRBJ2-7; 7 bases align to TRBD1. The J segment lost 7 bases and the V segment lost 4 bases, leaving 10 bases of the junction unmatched. CDR3 length: 14 amino acids. Per germline, CDR1 MDHEN and CDR2 SYDVKM. The CDR3 loop reads CASSSTGFTGEQYF. CDR3 coding DNA: TGTGCCAGCAGTTCGACAGGGTTTACGGGGGAGCAGTACTTC.

This rearrangement joins TRBV2 to TRBJ1-2; 7 bases are shared with TRBD1. The CDR3 is 13 amino acids. CDR1 and CDR2 (germline): SNHLY, FYNNEI. V trimming: 4 bases; J trimming: 4 bases; junction bases outside the gene matches: 3. CDR3 loop: CASSGQGVYGYTF. In DNA, the CDR3 is TGTGCCAGCAGTGGACAGGGAGTCTATGGCTACACCTTC.

J is TRBJ2-7 and V is TRBV6-5; 8 bases fit TRBD1. Trimming at V came to 0 bases and at J to 1 base, leaving 2 bases not matched to a gene. Germline V gene data show CDR1 as MNHEY and CDR2 as SVGAGI. This CDR3 has 15 amino acids. The CDR3 reads CASSYSGQVSYEQYF. In DNA form, the CDR3 reads TGTGCCAGCAGTTACTCGGGACAGGTATCCTACGAGCAGTACTTC.

This CDR3 is CASSFLAQGGENEQFF. The CDR3 nucleotides read TGTGCCAGCAGCTTTCTGGCCCAGGGAGGAGAGAATGAGCAGTTCTTC. This chain connects TRBV7-3 to TRBJ2-1; possibly TRBD2 for D (6 bases). The CDR3 consists of 16 residues. Looked up from germline, CDR1 is SGHTA and CDR2 is FQGTGA. The V end was cut by 3 bases, the J end by 7 bases, with 19 bases between.

The V gene is TRBV18, the J gene TRBJ2-7; no reliable D call. Germline assignment: CDR1 KGHSH and CDR2 LQKENI. V lost 2 bases, J lost 7 bases, and 12 bases lay in between. The CDR3 sequence is 13 residues long. The CDR3 nucleotides are TGTGCCAGCTCACCAAACGGAGACGAGGAGCAGTACTTC. Residues: CASSPNGDEEQYF.